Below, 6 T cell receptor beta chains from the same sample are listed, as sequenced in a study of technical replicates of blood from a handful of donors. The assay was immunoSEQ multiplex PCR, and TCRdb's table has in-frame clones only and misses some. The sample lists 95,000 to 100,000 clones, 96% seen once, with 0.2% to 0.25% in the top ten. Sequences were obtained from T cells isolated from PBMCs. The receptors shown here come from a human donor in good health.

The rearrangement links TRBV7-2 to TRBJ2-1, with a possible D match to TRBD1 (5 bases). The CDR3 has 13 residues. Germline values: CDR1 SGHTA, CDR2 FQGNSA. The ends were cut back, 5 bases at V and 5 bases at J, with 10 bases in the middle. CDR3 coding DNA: TGTGCCAGCAGCATGGGGCCGAACAATGAGCAGTTCTTC. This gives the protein CASSMGPNNEQFF.

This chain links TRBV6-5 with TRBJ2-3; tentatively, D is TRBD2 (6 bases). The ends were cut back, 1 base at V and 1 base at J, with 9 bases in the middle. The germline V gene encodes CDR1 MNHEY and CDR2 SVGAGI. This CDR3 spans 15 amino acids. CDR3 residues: CASSYWASGTDTQYF. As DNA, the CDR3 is TGTGCCAGCAGTTACTGGGCTAGCGGCACAGATACGCAGTATTTT.

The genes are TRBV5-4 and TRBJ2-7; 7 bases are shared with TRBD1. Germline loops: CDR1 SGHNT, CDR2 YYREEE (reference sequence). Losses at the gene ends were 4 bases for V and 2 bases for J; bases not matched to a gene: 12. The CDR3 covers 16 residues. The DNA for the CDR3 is TGTGCCAGCAGCCGCCGCCTCCGGGACAGACCCTACGAGCAGTACTTC. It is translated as CASSRRLRDRPYEQYF.

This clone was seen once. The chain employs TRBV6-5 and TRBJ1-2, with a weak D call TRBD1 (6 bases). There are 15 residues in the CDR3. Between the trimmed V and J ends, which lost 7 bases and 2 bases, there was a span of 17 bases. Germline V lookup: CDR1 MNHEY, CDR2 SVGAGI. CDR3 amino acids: CASTTGWNRNYGYTF. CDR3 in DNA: TGTGCCAGCACTACAGGGTGGAATCGGAACTATGGCTACACCTTC.

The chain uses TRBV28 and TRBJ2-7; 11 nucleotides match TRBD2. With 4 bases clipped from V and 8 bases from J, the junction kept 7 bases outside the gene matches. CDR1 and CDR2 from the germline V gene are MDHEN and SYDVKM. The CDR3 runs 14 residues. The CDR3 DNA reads TGTGCCAGCAGTTGGAGAACTAGCGGGAGACAGCAGTACTTC. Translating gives CASSWRTSGRQQYF.

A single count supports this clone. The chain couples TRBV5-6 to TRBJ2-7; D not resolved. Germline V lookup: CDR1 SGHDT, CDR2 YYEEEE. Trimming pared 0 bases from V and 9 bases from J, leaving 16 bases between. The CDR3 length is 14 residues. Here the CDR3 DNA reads TGTGCCAGCAGCTTGGCCGATCTTGCGTCAGGGCAGTACTTC. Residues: CASSLADLASGQYF.